This T cell receptor beta chain was obtained from a study of shared clonotypes between healthy human individuals. General study results and limits: Rarefaction curves obtained for sorted subsets showed sequencing incomplete despite large depth.

This clone was counted a few times. Its antigen is currently unknown. Using immunoSEQ multiplex PCR, the repertoire was profiled, and TCRdb retains in-frame clones only, with some absent. The profile covers about 2,500,000 clones, with roughly nine tenths appearing a single time and roughly 0.14% taken by the ten largest. The V and J ends lost 2 bases and 6 bases respectively, with 4 bases between them. There are 11 residues in the CDR3. Germline CDR1 reads GTSNPN; CDR2 reads SVGIG (reference sequence). Sample: naive CD4+ T cells sorted from blood. Subset indicated: CD45RA+ positively selected. The V gene is TRBV30, the J gene TRBJ2-2, with D uncertain. The clonotype comes from a man younger than 35 in good health. The CDR3 here is CAWSFAGELFF. CDR3 in DNA: TGTGCCTGGAGTTTCGCCGGGGAGCTGTTTTTT.